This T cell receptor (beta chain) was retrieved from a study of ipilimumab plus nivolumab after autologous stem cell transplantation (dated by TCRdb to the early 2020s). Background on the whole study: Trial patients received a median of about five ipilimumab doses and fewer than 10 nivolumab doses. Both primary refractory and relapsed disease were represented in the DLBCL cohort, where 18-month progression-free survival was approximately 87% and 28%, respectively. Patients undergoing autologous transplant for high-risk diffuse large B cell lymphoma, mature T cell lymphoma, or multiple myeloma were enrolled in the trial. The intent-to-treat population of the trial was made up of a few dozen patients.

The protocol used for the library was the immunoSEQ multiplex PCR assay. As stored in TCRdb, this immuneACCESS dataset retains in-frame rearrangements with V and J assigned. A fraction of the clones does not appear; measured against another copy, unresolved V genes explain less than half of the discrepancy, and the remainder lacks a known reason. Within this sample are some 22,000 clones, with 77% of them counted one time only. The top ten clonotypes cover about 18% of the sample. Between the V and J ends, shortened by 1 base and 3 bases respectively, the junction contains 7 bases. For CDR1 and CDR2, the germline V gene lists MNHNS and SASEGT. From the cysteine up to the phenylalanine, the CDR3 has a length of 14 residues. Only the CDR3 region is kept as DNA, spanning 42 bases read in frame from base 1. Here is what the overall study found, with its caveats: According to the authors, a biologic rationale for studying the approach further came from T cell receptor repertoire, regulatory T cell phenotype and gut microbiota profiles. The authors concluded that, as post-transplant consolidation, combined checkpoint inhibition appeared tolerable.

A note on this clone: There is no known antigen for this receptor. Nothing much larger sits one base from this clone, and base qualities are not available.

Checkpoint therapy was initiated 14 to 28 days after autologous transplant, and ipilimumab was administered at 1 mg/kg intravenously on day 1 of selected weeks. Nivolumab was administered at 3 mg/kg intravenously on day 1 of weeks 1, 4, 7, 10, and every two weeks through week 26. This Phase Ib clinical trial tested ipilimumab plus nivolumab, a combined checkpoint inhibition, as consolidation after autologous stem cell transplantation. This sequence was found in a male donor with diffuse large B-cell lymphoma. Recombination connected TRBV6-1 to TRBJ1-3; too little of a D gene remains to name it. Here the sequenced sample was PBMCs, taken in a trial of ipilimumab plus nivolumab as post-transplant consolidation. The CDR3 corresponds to CASSEGPNGNTIYF. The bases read TGTGCCAGCAGTGAAGGACCTAATGGAAACACCATATATTTT.